This note documents a single TCR beta chain sequence. Its specificity is unknown. This record comes from a study of shared clonotypes between healthy human individuals. CD45RO-negative CD8 cells positively selected for CCR7 made up the naive population, which excluded terminally differentiated effector memory CD45RA+ cells. Donation came from healthy HIV-negative adults that had no recent acute infections or vaccinations. Using immunoSEQ multiplex PCR, the repertoire was profiled, and TCRdb retains in-frame clones only, with some absent. The data hold about 580,000 clones, with roughly 98% observed a single time. Whole-study findings and limits: Rarefaction demonstrated incomplete sorted-subset sequencing despite large depth.

The CDR3 is made up of 14 amino acids. V was pared by 1 base and J by 4 bases, with 8 bases between. CDR1 is SQVTM, CDR2 ANQGSEA, per germline. The rearrangement uses TRBV29-1 and TRBJ2-6, with D unclear. The clonotype originates from a man between 25 and 39 years old in good health. The source material was naive CD8+ T cells sorted from blood. This CDR3 is CSVEGGLGANVLTF. As DNA, the CDR3 is TGCAGCGTTGAAGGGGGTCTCGGGGCCAACGTCCTGACTTTC.